Listed below are T cell receptor beta chains from one sample, sequenced in a study of blood T cell repertoires in COVID-19. The method was immunoSEQ multiplex PCR; TCRdb's version includes in-frame clones alone and lacks a portion of them. This table holds more than 35,000 clones, approximately 85% found once. The sequencing input was peripheral blood. These receptors came from a human donor in a cohort sampled during active COVID-19. The CDR3 runs from the conserved cysteine through the conserved F or W. Each record gives: CDR3 protein, V gene.

cdr3_aa: CASSERGQRNTIYF
v_call: TRBV6-1

cdr3_aa: CASSIDSATNEKLFF
v_call: TRBV5-1

cdr3_aa: CASSPGGQGANVLTF
v_call: TRBV28

cdr3_aa: CASSEARGRRNGYTF
v_call: TRBV6-1

cdr3_aa: CSVETENTEAFF
v_call: TRBV29-1

cdr3_aa: CASNDRGGNQPQHF
v_call: TRBV19

cdr3_aa: CASSVRGNTEAFF
v_call: TRBV19

cdr3_aa: CASSPRTESYEQYF
v_call: TRBV5-1

cdr3_aa: CASSYTETGKGRETQYF
v_call: TRBV6-2/TRBV6-3

cdr3_aa: CASSLRTGRAYEQYF
v_call: TRBV19

cdr3_aa: CASSILAGTTDTQYF
v_call: TRBV19

cdr3_aa: CASSEATGVISYNEQFF
v_call: TRBV25-1

cdr3_aa: CASSVRSSWGVAGELFF
v_call: TRBV9

cdr3_aa: CACPTSAGRYNEQFF
v_call: TRBV30

cdr3_aa: CTSSQEGRGEHQPQHF
v_call: TRBV1

cdr3_aa: CASSLLLGPNEQYF
v_call: TRBV7-2

cdr3_aa: CSASREGLNEQYF
v_call: TRBV20-1

cdr3_aa: CASGGVRANTGELFF
v_call: TRBV19

cdr3_aa: CASSEAGTSGYEQYF
v_call: TRBV6-1

cdr3_aa: CASSLGGQGVNEQFF
v_call: TRBV5-4

cdr3_aa: CSVVWEGSEAFF
v_call: TRBV29-1

cdr3_aa: CASRTSGGYYEQYF
v_call: TRBV5-8

cdr3_aa: CASKLGSSYNSPLHF
v_call: TRBV2

cdr3_aa: CASSQLGGAGVGTEAFF
v_call: TRBV19

cdr3_aa: CASSVRGQETQYF
v_call: TRBV9

cdr3_aa: CASSFGTGGLSRRVAFF
v_call: TRBV7-9

cdr3_aa: CASSSLGGSELFF
v_call: TRBV7-9

cdr3_aa: CASSWPGFSGNTIYF
v_call: TRBV7-9

cdr3_aa: CATLVGVHNQPQHF
v_call: TRBV28

cdr3_aa: CASSLEGDRANYGYTF
v_call: TRBV5-4

cdr3_aa: CASTPSDSPLHF
v_call: TRBV6-6

cdr3_aa: CAISESTAGTEAFF
v_call: TRBV10-3